The 21 T cell receptor beta chains below all came from one sample that was sequenced in a study of breast tumors, draining lymph nodes, adjacent tissues. Samples came from axillary lymph nodes draining the breast cancer. TCRdb processed the multiplex PCR reads anew with MiXCR; each CDR3 protein has one entry. The sample has 70,000 to 95,000 distinct CDR3 sequences, roughly a fifth seen once; the top ten hold 2.4%. The specimen was axillary lymph node tissue. The origin of the receptors is a female donor with breast cancer. Some clones in this sample may be carry-over from other donors' samples.

Many counts were recorded for this clonotype. The chain combines TRBV7-6 with TRBJ2-1; the match to TRBD2 covers 8 bases. The trim removed 1 base at V and 0 bases at J, leaving 2 bases unmatched. The CDR3 runs to 16 residues. Germline CDR1 SGHVS, CDR2 FNYEAQ. The CDR3 DNA reads TGTGCCAGCAGCTTAGTAGGGACTAGCTCCTACAATGAGCAGTTCTTC. This gives the protein CASSLVGTSSYNEQFF.

At least ten counts were recorded for this clonotype. V and J are TRBV19 and TRBJ2-2; TRBD1 agrees at 10 bases. Germline-derived CDR1 and CDR2 are LNHDA and SQIVND (reference sequence). The CDR3 runs 14 residues. With V trimmed by 8 bases and J by 4 bases, 4 bases remained unmatched. Here the CDR3 reads CASRQGARTGELFF. CDR3 coding DNA: TGTGCCAGTCGACAGGGGGCACGCACCGGGGAGCTGTTTTTT.

With respect to this clonotype: Given a much more abundant clone one base away, this may be a read error. The chain is built from TRBV9 and TRBJ2-3, with a weak D call TRBD1 (6 bases). The V and J ends lost 4 bases and 5 bases respectively, with 14 bases between them. The CDR3 length is 14 residues. In germline, CDR1 is SGDLS, CDR2 YYNGEE. The CDR3 sequence is CASSPGQIIDTQYF. For the CDR3, the DNA is TGTGCCAGCAGCCCCGGACAGATTATAGATACGCAGTATTTT.

Ten or more counts support this clonotype. V is TRBV12-3 or TRBV12-4 and J is TRBJ2-5, with D tentatively TRBD2 (6 bases). Trimming cost V 8 bases and J 1 base, with 8 bases left between them. The CDR3 sequence is 12 residues long. Here the CDR3 reads CASGTLQETQYF. For the CDR3, the DNA is TGTGCCAGCGGGACTCTCCAAGAGACCCAGTACTTC.

This clonotype was recorded at least ten times. CDR3 residues: CSVASLGGGEQYF. CDR3 DNA sequence: TGCAGCGTTGCATCCCTCGGGGGGGGCGAGCAGTACTTC. The rearrangement joins TRBV29-1 to TRBJ2-7; 8 bases fit TRBD2. Germline lookup yields CDR1 SQVTM and CDR2 ANQGSEA. The junction had 8 bases not matched to a gene; V was cut back by 4 bases and J by 6 bases. CDR3 length: 13 amino acids.

This clonotype has ten or more counts. The chain recombines TRBV6-2 or TRBV6-3 with TRBJ2-7; 9 bases are shared with TRBD2. Unmatched junction bases numbered 12, after V lost 6 bases and J lost 0 bases. The CDR3 covers 17 residues. Germline assignment: CDR1 MNHEY and CDR2 SVGEGT. The CDR3 region has the DNA TGTGCCAGCAGCCCCTCACGGACTAGCGACCTCTCCTACGAGCAGTACTTC. It encodes CASSPSRTSDLSYEQYF.

This clonotype was seen at least ten times. The chain recombines TRBV20-1 with TRBJ2-1; the D gene is possibly TRBD1 (5 bases). V lost 2 bases and J lost 7, with 12 bases in between. Germline V gives CDR1 DFQATT, CDR2 SNEGSKA (reference sequence). The CDR3 totals 13 residues. CDR3 residues: CSARRQQGNEQFF. For the CDR3, the DNA is TGCAGTGCTAGAAGGCAGCAGGGAAATGAGCAGTTCTTC.

The table lists this clonotype with a few counts. The chain links TRBV11-1 to TRBJ2-5, with 9 nucleotides matching TRBD1. V was pared by 1 base and J by 1 base, with 4 bases of the junction left unmatched. Germline V CDR1 and CDR2: SGHAT, FQDESV (reference sequence). The CDR3 is 16 residues long. CDR3 DNA: TGTGCCAGCAGCTTAGAGCCGACAGGGGGCCAAGAGACCCAGTACTTC. This translates into CASSLEPTGGQETQYF.

This clonotype was recorded at least ten times. The chain has TRBV6-2 or TRBV6-3 and TRBJ2-7; 7 bases map to TRBD2. Germline V gives CDR1 MNHEY, CDR2 SVGEGT. Unmatched junction bases numbered 11, after V lost 0 bases and J lost 0 bases. The CDR3 spans 18 residues. This CDR3 is CASSYSSREGWSSYEQYF. CDR3 in DNA: TGTGCCAGCAGTTACTCCTCCAGGGAGGGCTGGAGCTCCTACGAGCAGTACTTC.

This clonotype showed up many times. This sequence joins TRBV20-1 and TRBJ2-2, with 9 positions matching TRBD2. Germline CDR1 is DFQATT and CDR2 is SNEGSKA (reference sequence). Trimming took 0 bases from V and 6 from J; bases not matched to a gene: 5. This CDR3 comprises 15 residues. Here the CDR3 reads CSARDFAGGSGELFF. The CDR3 DNA reads as TGCAGTGCTAGAGATTTTGCGGGAGGGTCCGGGGAGCTGTTTTTT.

The chain joins TRBV18 to TRBJ2-2, with a possible D match to TRBD2 (5 bases). This CDR3 contains 11 residues. V was cut by 8 bases and J by 5 bases, with 6 bases left in between. In germline, CDR1 is KGHSH, CDR2 LQKENI. The CDR3 nucleotides read TGTGCCAGCCGAGGGACCGGGGAGCTGTTTTTT. It encodes CASRGTGELFF.

This clonotype was seen repeatedly, ten times or more. The rearrangement links TRBV6-1 to TRBJ2-1, with 8 bases identical to TRBD1. Trimming at V came to 5 bases and at J to 7 bases, leaving 4 bases not matched to a gene. Germline loops: CDR1 MNHNS, CDR2 SASEGT. The CDR3 is made up of 13 amino acids. The CDR3 is CASSRGQANEQFF. The CDR3 DNA sequence: TGTGCCAGCAGTCGGGGACAGGCTAATGAGCAGTTCTTC.

This clonotype was counted ten times or more. CDR3 DNA: TGTGCCAGCAGCTTACGTGGCTCCTACGAGCAGTACTTC. It is translated as CASSLRGSYEQYF. The chain uses TRBV11-3 and TRBJ2-7; D not resolved. The ends were cut back, 2 bases at V and 0 bases at J, with 5 bases in the middle. Germline V lookup: CDR1 SGHNT, CDR2 YENEEA. This CDR3 spans 13 amino acids.

A note on this clonotype: This may arise from a read error, as a much more abundant clone is one base away. CDR3 sequence reads: CASSPRDRRADTQYF. The DNA for the CDR3 is TGCGCCAGCAGCCCTCGGGACAGGCGCGCAGATACGCAGTATTTT. The V call is TRBV5-1, the J call TRBJ2-3, with 8 positions matching TRBD1. V dropped 4 bases and J dropped 4; count of bases not matched to a gene: 8. Germline V gene data show CDR1 as SGHRS and CDR2 as YFSETQ. This CDR3 contains 15 residues.

A remark on this clonotype: This may be a read error, as it is one base from a much larger clone. The V and J genes are TRBV19 and TRBJ1-4; D remains unclear. The germline gives CDR1 LNHDA, CDR2 SQIVND (reference sequence). The CDR3 has 14 residues. Here the CDR3 reads CVSSMGKVNEKLFF. CDR3 bases: TGTGTCAGTAGTATGGGGAAAGTAAATGAAAAACTGTTTTTT.

This clonotype has a count of ten or more. The CDR3 is CASSPLGGNQPQHF. Here the CDR3 DNA reads TGTGCCAGCAGTCCCTTGGGGGGCAATCAGCCCCAGCATTTT. The chain links TRBV6-2 or TRBV6-3 to TRBJ1-5; possible D gene TRBD1, 5 bases. CDR3 size: 14 residues. Per germline, CDR1 MNHEY and CDR2 SVGEGT. Trimming took off 5 bases at V and 2 bases at J, with 10 bases between the two ends.

Points on this clonotype: A much larger clone differs by one base, so this may be a read error. This likely comes from a read error, as the CDR3 has no conserved phenylalanine or tryptophan at its end. The chain is built from TRBV5-4 and TRBJ2-1, with D possibly TRBD1 on 5 matching bases. Trimming removed 0 bases from V and 0 bases from J, with 7 bases in between. The germline gives CDR1 SGHNT, CDR2 YYREEE (reference sequence). The CDR3 covers 15 residues. The CDR3 sequence is CASSLAQDSYNEQFL. The DNA of the CDR3 is TGTGCCAGCAGCTTGGCACAGGACTCCTACAATGAGCAGTTCCTC.

This clonotype was counted many times. The V and J genes are TRBV11-3 and TRBJ2-7; TRBD2 is a possible D gene (6 bases). CDR1 and CDR2 from the germline V gene are SGHNT and YENEEA. The CDR3 spans 15 residues. V was trimmed by 1 base and J by 0 bases, leaving 10 bases between them. Here the CDR3 reads CASSLGDGGSYEQYF. CDR3 coding DNA: TGTGCCAGCAGCTTAGGGGACGGGGGCTCCTACGAGCAGTACTTC.

This clonotype occurred many times. The chain links TRBV6-4 to TRBJ2-1; D gene ambiguous. V dropped 5 bases and J dropped 5 bases, with 16 bases sitting between them. The CDR3 covers 15 residues. CDR1 is MRHNA, CDR2 SNTAGT, per germline. The CDR3 DNA reads as TGTGCCAGCAGTCGTCCTTGGGGTGTGCACAATGAGCAGTTCTTC. It translates to CASSRPWGVHNEQFF.

This clonotype was recorded at least ten times. This chain connects TRBV19 to TRBJ2-7, with 9 bases aligning to TRBD2. Germline CDR1 and CDR2: LNHDA and SQIVND (reference sequence). With 5 bases clipped from V and 2 bases from J, the junction kept 7 bases outside the gene matches. This CDR3 spans 15 amino acids. The CDR3 region has the DNA TGTGCCAGTAGTTATGAGCCTAGCGGGACCTACGAGCAGTACTTC. Translation gives CASSYEPSGTYEQYF.

This chain uses TRBV27 with TRBJ2-1, with 7 nucleotides matching TRBD2. Germline V gene lookup returns CDR1 MNHEY and CDR2 SMNVEV (reference sequence). This CDR3 comprises 14 residues. Trimming took 3 bases from V and 6 from J; bases not matched to a gene: 5. The CDR3 region is CASSFGTTANEQFF. The CDR3 nucleotides are TGTGCCAGCAGTTTCGGGACTACCGCCAATGAGCAGTTCTTC.